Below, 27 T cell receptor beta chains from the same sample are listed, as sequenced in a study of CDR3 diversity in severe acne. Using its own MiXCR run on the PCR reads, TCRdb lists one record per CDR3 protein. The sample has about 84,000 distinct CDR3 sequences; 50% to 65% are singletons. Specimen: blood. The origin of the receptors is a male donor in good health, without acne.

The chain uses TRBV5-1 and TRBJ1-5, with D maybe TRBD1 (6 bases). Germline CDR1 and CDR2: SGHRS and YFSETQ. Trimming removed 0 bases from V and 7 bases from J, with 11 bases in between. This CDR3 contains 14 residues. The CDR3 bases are TGCGCCAGCAGCTTGGACAGGGTCGGACAGCCCCAGCATTTT. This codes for CASSLDRVGQPQHF.

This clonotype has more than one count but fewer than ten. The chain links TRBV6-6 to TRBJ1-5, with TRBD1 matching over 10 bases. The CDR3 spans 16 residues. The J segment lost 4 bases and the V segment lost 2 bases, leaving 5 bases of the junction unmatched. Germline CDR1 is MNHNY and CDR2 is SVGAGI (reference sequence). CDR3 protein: CASSYGRTGGNQPQHF. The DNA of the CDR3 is TGTGCCAGCAGTTACGGACGGACAGGGGGTAATCAGCCCCAGCATTTT.

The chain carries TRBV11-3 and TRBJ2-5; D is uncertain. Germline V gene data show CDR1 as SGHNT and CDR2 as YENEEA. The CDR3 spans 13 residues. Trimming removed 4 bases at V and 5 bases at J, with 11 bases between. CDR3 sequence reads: CASSWSVWETQYF. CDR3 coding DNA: TGTGCCAGCAGCTGGAGTGTATGGGAGACCCAGTACTTC.

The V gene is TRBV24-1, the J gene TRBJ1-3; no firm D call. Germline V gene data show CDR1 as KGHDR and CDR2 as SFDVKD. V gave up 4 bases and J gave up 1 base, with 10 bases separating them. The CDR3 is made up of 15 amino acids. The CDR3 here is CATSDPGQSGNTIYF. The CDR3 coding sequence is TGTGCCACCAGTGACCCGGGTCAATCTGGAAACACCATATATTTT.

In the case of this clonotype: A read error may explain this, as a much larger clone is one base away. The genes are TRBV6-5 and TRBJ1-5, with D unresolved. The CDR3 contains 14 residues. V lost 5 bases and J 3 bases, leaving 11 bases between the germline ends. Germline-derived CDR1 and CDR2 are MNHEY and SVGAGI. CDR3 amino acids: CASSTGSFNQPQHF. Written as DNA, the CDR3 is TGTGCCAGCAGTACCGGCAGCTTCAATCAGCCCCAGCATTTT.

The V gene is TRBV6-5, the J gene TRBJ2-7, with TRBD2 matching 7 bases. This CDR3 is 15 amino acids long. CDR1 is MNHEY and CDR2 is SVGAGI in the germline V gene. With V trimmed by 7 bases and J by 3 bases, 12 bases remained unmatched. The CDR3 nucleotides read TGTGCCAGCACAGACGCGCGGGGGACCGGCTACGAGCAGTACTTC. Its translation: CASTDARGTGYEQYF.

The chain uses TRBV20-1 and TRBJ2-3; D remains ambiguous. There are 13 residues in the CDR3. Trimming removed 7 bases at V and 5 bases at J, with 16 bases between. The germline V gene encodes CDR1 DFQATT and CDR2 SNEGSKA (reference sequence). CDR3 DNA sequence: TGCAGTGTTACCCTAAGAAGAGAAGATACGCAGTATTTT. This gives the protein CSVTLRREDTQYF.

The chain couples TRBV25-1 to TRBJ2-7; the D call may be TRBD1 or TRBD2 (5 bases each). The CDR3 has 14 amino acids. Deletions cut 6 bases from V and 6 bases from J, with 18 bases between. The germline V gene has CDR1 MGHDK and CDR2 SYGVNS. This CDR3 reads CASSPYRDGSEQYF. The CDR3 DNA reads TGTGCCAGCAGCCCGTATCGGGACGGTTCCGAGCAGTACTTC.

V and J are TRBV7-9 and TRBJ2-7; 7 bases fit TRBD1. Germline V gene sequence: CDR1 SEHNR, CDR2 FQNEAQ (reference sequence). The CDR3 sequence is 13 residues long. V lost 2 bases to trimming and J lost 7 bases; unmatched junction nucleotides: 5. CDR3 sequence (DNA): TGTGCCAGCAGCTTACAGCTGACAGGGGAGCAGTACTTC. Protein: CASSLQLTGEQYF.

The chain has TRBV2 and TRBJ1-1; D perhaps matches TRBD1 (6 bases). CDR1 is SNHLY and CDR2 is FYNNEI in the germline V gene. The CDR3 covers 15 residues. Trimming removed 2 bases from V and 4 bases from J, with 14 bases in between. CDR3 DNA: TGTGCCAGCAGTGAAAGAAAAGGGGGAACCACTGAAGCTTTCTTT. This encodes CASSERKGGTTEAFF.

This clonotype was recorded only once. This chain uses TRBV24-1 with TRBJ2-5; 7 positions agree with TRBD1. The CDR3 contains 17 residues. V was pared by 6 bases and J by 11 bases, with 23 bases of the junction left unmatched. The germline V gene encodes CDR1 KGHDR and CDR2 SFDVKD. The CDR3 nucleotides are TGTGCCACCAGTAATTATCTACAGGGGATCGCTTTCCATGAGCAGTACTTC. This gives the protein CATSNYLQGIAFHEQYF.

As DNA, the CDR3 is TGCAGTGCCAGTCGGGAGTCCTCCTACGAGCAGTACTTC. Translating it yields CSASRESSYEQYF. The rearrangement uses TRBV20-1 and TRBJ2-7; weak D call: TRBD2 (6 bases). Germline V gives CDR1 DFQATT, CDR2 SNEGSKA (reference sequence). The CDR3 is 13 amino acids. The V end lost 6 bases, the J end lost 0 bases, and 12 bases lay between the germline ends.

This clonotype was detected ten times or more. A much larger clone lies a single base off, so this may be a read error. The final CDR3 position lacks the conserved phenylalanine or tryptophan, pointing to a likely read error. CDR3 bases: TGTGCCAGCAGTGAAATCGGATCAGGGAACACTGAAGCTTTCCTT. Encoded protein: CASSEIGSGNTEAFL. The chain combines TRBV25-1 with TRBJ1-1, with D hard to call. The V end lost 2 bases, the J end lost 1 base, and 11 bases lay between the germline ends. CDR1 is MGHDK, CDR2 SYGVNS, per germline. The CDR3 loop spans 15 amino acids.

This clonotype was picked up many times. The CDR3 DNA follows: TGTGCCAGCAGCTTAGTGGGGTTGGGGCAAGAGACCCAGTACTTC. Protein product: CASSLVGLGQETQYF. This chain joins TRBV7-9 and TRBJ2-5; no definite D call. Per the germline V gene, CDR1 is SEHNR and CDR2 is FQNEAQ (reference sequence). Trimming stripped 1 base from V and 2 bases from J, with 11 bases between. This CDR3 region has 15 residues.

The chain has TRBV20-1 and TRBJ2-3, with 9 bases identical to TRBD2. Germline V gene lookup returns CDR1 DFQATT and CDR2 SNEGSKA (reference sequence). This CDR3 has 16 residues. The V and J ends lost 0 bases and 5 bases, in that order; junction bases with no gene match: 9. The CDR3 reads CSARDPAGGRGDTQYF. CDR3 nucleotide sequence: TGCAGTGCTAGAGATCCGGCGGGAGGGCGTGGAGATACGCAGTATTTT.

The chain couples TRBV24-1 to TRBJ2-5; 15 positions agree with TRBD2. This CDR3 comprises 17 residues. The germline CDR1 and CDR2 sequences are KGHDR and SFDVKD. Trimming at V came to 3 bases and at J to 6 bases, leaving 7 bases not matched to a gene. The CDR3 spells CATSDPPGTSGRKTQYF. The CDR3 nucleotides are TGTGCCACCAGTGATCCACCCGGGACTAGCGGGAGGAAGACCCAGTACTTC.

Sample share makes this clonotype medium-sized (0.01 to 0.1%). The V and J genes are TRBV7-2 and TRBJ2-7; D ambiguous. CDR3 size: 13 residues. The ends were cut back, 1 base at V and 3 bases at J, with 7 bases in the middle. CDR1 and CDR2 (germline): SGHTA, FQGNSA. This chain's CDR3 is CASSLGVSYEQYF. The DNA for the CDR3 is TGTGCCAGCAGCTTAGGAGTTAGCTACGAGCAGTACTTC.

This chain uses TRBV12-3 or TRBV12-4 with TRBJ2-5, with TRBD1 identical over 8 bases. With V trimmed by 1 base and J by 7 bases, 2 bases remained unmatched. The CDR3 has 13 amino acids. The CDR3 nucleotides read TGTGCCAGCAGTTTAGGCGGGACAGGGACCCAGTACTTC. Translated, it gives CASSLGGTGTQYF.

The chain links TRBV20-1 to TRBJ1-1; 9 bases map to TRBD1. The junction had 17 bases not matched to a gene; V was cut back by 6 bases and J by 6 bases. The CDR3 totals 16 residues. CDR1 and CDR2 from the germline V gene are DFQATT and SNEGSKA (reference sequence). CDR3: CSASSYPGQGGPEAFF. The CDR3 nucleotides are TGCAGTGCCAGCAGTTACCCGGGACAGGGAGGACCTGAAGCTTTCTTT.

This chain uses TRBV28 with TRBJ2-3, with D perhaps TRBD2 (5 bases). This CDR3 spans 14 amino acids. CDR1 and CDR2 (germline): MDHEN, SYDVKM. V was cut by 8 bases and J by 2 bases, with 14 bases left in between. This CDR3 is CASSLGPITDTQYF. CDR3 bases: TGTGCCAGCTCACTAGGTCCCATCACAGATACGCAGTATTTT.

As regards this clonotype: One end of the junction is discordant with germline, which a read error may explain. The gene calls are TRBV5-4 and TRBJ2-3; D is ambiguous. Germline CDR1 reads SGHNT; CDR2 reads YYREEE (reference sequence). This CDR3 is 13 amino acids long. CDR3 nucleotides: TGCGCCAGCAGCCCCGACTTCGCAGATGCGCAGTATTTT. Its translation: CASSPDFADAQYF.

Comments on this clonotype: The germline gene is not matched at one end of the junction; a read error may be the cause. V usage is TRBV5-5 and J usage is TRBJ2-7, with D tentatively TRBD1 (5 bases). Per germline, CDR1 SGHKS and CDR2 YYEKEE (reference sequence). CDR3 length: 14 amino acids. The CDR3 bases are TGCGCCAGCAGCCCCAATGGGGCTAAGACAGAGCAGTACTTC. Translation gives CASSPNGAKTEQYF.

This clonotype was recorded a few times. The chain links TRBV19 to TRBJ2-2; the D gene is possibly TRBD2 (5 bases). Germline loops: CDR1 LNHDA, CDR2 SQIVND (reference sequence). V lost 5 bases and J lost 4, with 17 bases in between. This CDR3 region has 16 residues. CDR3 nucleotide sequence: TGTGCCAGTAGTCTCAAACCGGTGAGGGCCACCGGGGAGCTGTTTTTT. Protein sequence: CASSLKPVRATGELFF.

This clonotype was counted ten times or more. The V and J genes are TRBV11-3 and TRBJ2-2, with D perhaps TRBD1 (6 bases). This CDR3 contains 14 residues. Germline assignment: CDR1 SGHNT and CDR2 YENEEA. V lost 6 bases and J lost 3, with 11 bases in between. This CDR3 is CASSPQGDTGELFF. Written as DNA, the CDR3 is TGTGCCAGCAGTCCACAGGGCGACACCGGGGAGCTGTTTTTT.

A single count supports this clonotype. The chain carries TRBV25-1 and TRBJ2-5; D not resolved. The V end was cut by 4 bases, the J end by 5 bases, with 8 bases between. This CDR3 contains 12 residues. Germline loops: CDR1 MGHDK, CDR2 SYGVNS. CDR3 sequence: CASSARWETQYF. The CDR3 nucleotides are TGTGCCAGCAGTGCTCGGTGGGAGACCCAGTACTTC.

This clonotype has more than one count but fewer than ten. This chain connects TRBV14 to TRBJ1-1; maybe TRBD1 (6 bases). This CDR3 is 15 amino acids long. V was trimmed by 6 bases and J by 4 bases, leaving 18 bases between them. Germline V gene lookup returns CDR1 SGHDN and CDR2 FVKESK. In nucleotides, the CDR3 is TGTGCCAGCAGTGCAGTGAGGGGGGCCGGCACTGAAGCTTTCTTT. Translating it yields CASSAVRGAGTEAFF.

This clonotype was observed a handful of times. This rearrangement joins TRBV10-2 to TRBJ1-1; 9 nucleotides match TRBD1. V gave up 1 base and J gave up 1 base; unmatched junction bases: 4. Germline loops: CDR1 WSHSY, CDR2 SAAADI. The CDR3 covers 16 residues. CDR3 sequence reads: CASSEFGGQGNTEAFF. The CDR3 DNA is TGCGCCAGCAGTGAGTTTGGGGGACAGGGGAACACTGAAGCTTTCTTT.